A selection of T cell receptor beta chains follows, all from one sample in a study of blood T cell repertoires in COVID-19. Clones were sequenced by immunoSEQ multiplex PCR, and TCRdb holds only the in-frame ones, with some missing. The sample lists hundreds of thousands of clones, 88% occurring once. Sample: PBMCs or T cells enriched from blood (not recorded which). The receptor source for this set is a middle-aged woman with acute COVID-19. The CDR3 runs from the conserved cysteine through the conserved F or W. A D gene is named only where the DNA matches it firmly. Clone size is not always given. Where it is, it says once, few, many or a class for expanded clones.

abundance | d_gene | j_gene | v_gene | CDR3nt | CDR3aa
. | . | TRBJ2-3 | TRBV6-5 | TGTGCCAGCAGGCACGGGGTGGAGGCGGATACGCAGTATTTT | CASRHGVEADTQYF
. | TRBD1 | TRBJ1-6 | TRBV24-1 | TGTGCCACCAGTGACAGGGACAGATTCTATTCACCCCTCCACTTT | CATSDRDRFYSPLHF
. | . | TRBJ1-2 | TRBV5-4 | TGTGCCAGCAGCGGGCGGGGGCAGGGTCAGTCTGGCTACACCTTC | CASSGRGQGQSGYTF
. | . | TRBJ1-1 | TRBV5-1 | TGCGCCAGCAGCTTGGAACAGTTGAACACTGAAGCTTTCTTT | CASSLEQLNTEAFF
. | TRBD1 | TRBJ2-7 | TRBV4-1 | TGCGCCAGCAGCGGGACAGCGAAATCCTACGAGCAGTACTTC | CASSGTAKSYEQYF
. | . | TRBJ1-4 | TRBV30 | TGTGCCTGGAGGGGAGGGCAGGGTAGACTGTTTTTT | CAWRGGQGRLFF
. | . | TRBJ2-7 | TRBV5-1 | TGCGCCAGCAGCTCCGGGAACTCCTACGAGCAGTACTTC | CASSSGNSYEQYF
. | TRBD2 | TRBJ2-7 | TRBV11-2 | TGTGCCAGCACCGGGGGGTCCTACGAGCAGTACTTC | CASTGGSYEQYF
. | TRBD1 | TRBJ2-3 | TRBV30 | TGTGCCTCCCGGACAGGGGTTGGTACAGATACGCAGTATTTT | CASRTGVGTDTQYF
. | TRBD2 | TRBJ2-5 | TRBV4-1 | TGCGCCAGCAGCCACCTAGGGACTAGCGGGGGGCCGGAGACCCAGTACTTC | CASSHLGTSGGPETQYF
. | . | TRBJ2-5 | TRBV27 | TGTGCCAGCAAACAAAATCGGGAGCAAGAGACCCAGTACTTC | CASKQNREQETQYF
. | . | TRBJ2-7 | TRBV2 | TGTGCCAGCCGCGGGGTCTACGAGCAGTACTTC | CASRGVYEQYF
. | . | TRBJ1-2 | TRBV19 | TGTGCCAGTAGTATACCGACAGTGAAGTTTTATGGCTACACCTTC | CASSIPTVKFYGYTF
. | TRBD1 | TRBJ2-2 | TRBV5-1 | TGCGCCAGCAGCCTGGTCGGGACAGGGAGGACCGGGGAGCTGTTTTTT | CASSLVGTGRTGELFF
. | TRBD1 | TRBJ1-2 | TRBV15 | TGTGCCACCAGCAGAGAGTCTTGGGACAGCTACGGCTACACCTTC | CATSRESWDSYGYTF
few | TRBD1 | TRBJ1-5 | TRBV18 | TGTGCCAGCTCACCAGGGACAGAGGGCGAGCCCCAGCATTTT | CASSPGTEGEPQHF
. | TRBD1 | TRBJ1-6 | TRBV6-5 | TGTGCCAGCAGTTACGGACAGGCTAATTCACCCCTCCACTTT | CASSYGQANSPLHF
. | . | TRBJ1-2 | TRBV5-6 | TGTGCCAGCAGCTCCCTCCCGGTCAGGGGCTATGGCTACACCTTC | CASSSLPVRGYGYTF
. | . | TRBJ1-3 | TRBV7-8 | TGTGCCAGCAGCTTAGACGGGGGTGTAGCCGGAAACACCATATATTTT | CASSLDGGVAGNTIYF
. | TRBD2 | TRBJ2-5 | TRBV11-2 | TGTGCCAGCAGCTTGCCTAGCGGGGGGGCTAAGACCCAGTACTTC | CASSLPSGGAKTQYF
. | . | TRBJ2-1 | TRBV4-1 | TGCGCCAGCAGCCCCGGGGGCTCCTACAATGAGCAGTTCTTC | CASSPGGSYNEQFF
few | . | TRBJ2-3 | TRBV24-1 | TGTGCCACCAGTGATCCAGGGACAGATACGCAGTATTTT | CATSDPGTDTQYF
. | . | TRBJ2-4 | TRBV11-2 | TGTGCCAGCAGCCCCCCCTGGAGACAGGCACTTCTAGCCAAAAACATTCAGTACTTC | CASSPPWRQALLAKNIQYF
. | . | TRBJ2-3 | TRBV2 | TGTGCCAGCAGTGAAGCGCTCGGTCGAGCAGATACGCAGTATTTT | CASSEALGRADTQYF
. | . | TRBJ1-1 | TRBV4-2 | TGTGCCAGCAGCCTCCGGGCTTCGGGGGACACTGAAGCTTTCTTT | CASSLRASGDTEAFF
. | TRBD1 | TRBJ1-2 | TRBV5-1 | TGCGCCAGCAGCCCTAACCGGGACAGGGGTGGCTACACCTTC | CASSPNRDRGGYTF
. | TRBD1 | TRBJ2-1 | TRBV12-3/TRBV12-4 | TGTGCCAGCAGCGGGACAGGGCTGTATGAGCAGTTCTTC | CASSGTGLYEQFF
. | . | TRBJ2-5 | TRBV2 | TGTGCCAGCATCGGTCCCCTCAAGGAGACCCAGTACTTC | CASIGPLKETQYF
. | TRBD2 | TRBJ2-5 | TRBV30 | TGTGCCTGGAGTGATATTCTCGAGGTAGCGGGACAAGAGACCCAGTACTTC | CAWSDILEVAGQETQYF
. | . | TRBJ2-1 | TRBV5-1 | TGCGCCAGCAGCCCGGCAAGACTCCCCCAGCAGACTGAGCAGTTCTTC | CASSPARLPQQTEQFF
. | . | TRBJ1-2 | TRBV9 | TGTGCCAGCAGCCGGTCTGGGGGAGGGATTAACTATGGCTACACCTTC | CASSRSGGGINYGYTF
. | . | TRBJ2-1 | TRBV11-2 | TGTGCCAGCAGCTTAGGAATTACAGTCTCCTACAATGAGCAGTTCTTC | CASSLGITVSYNEQFF
few | TRBD1 | TRBJ2-7 | TRBV4-2 | TGTGCCAGCAGCCAAGCCGGACAGGGTCTCTACGAGCAGTACTTC | CASSQAGQGLYEQYF
few | . | TRBJ1-2 | TRBV20-1 | TGCAGTGCTAGGGACTCCTATGGCTACACCTTC | CSARDSYGYTF
. | . | TRBJ1-1 | TRBV18 | TGTGCCAGCTCACCTTATTTGAACACTGAAGCTTTCTTT | CASSPYLNTEAFF
. | . | TRBJ2-7 | TRBV6-6 | TGTGCCAGCAGGCTGGGGGCCTTCTACGAGCAGTACTTC | CASRLGAFYEQYF
. | . | TRBJ1-2 | TRBV6-2/TRBV6-3 | TGTGCCAGCAGTGCGGGGTATGGCTACACCTTC | CASSAGYGYTF
. | . | TRBJ2-7 | TRBV7-9 | TGTGCCAGCAGCTATAGCGTGAGCTCCTACGAGCAGTACTTC | CASSYSVSSYEQYF
. | . | TRBJ2-3 | TRBV5-1 | TGCGCCAGCAGCTTGGAAGGGCGGGGGCACACAGATACGCAGTATTTT | CASSLEGRGHTDTQYF
. | . | TRBJ1-2 | TRBV11-3 | TGTGCCAGCAGCTTAGGCGGCTATGGCTACACCTTC | CASSLGGYGYTF
. | TRBD2 | TRBJ2-7 | TRBV3-1/TRBV3-2 | TGTGCCAGCAGCCAAGATAAACTAGCGGGGGTCTACGAGCAGTACTTC | CASSQDKLAGVYEQYF
. | TRBD1 | TRBJ1-1 | TRBV5-1 | TGCGCCAGCAGCCCCGTGACAGGGGGGGGGACTGAAGCTTTCTTT | CASSPVTGGGTEAFF
once | . | TRBJ1-3 | TRBV27 | TGTGCCAGCAGCACCAGGACGGGACTCTCTGGAAACACCATATATTTT | CASSTRTGLSGNTIYF
. | TRBD1 | TRBJ2-5 | TRBV18 | TGTGCCAGCTCACGCAACACAGGGGATGGAGAGACCCAGTACTTC | CASSRNTGDGETQYF
once | . | TRBJ1-2 | TRBV6-5 | TGTGCCAGCAGTTTGTTGGGGGCGAGTGGCTACACCTTC | CASSLLGASGYTF
. | TRBD1 | TRBJ1-1 | TRBV12-5 | TGTGCTAGTGCCCCACAGGGGATCAACACTGAAGCTTTCTTT | CASAPQGINTEAFF
. | . | TRBJ1-2 | TRBV2 | TGTGCCAGCAGTGTCCCTTGGGGGCAAAACTATGGCTACACCTTC | CASSVPWGQNYGYTF
. | . | TRBJ2-3 | TRBV18 | TGTGCCAGCTCCCGGGGTGCAGATACGCAGTATTTT | CASSRGADTQYF
. | . | TRBJ1-6 | TRBV30 | TGTGCCTGGAGTGTAGTGGGCCAGGGGAATTCACCCCTCCACTTT | CAWSVVGQGNSPLHF
. | . | TRBJ1-6 | TRBV12-3/TRBV12-4 | TGTGCCAGCAGTGGACAGCTTGAGTCACCCCTCCACTTT | CASSGQLESPLHF
. | TRBD1 | TRBJ2-1 | TRBV7-8 | TGTGCCAGCAGCTTAGCCGGGACAGGGTTTGTTGCCCAGTTCTTC | CASSLAGTGFVAQFF